The next 16 T cell receptor beta chains were all read from a single sample in a study of blood T cell repertoires in COVID-19. TCRdb's table, derived via immunoSEQ multiplex PCR, lists solely in-frame clones and lacks some. This table has 110,000 or so clones, 85% to 90% appearing once. Sequencing input: peripheral blood. The receptors stem from a man between 70 and 80 years old with active or convalescent COVID-19.

The chain has TRBV5-1 and TRBJ1-1; a possible D gene is TRBD1 (6 bases). This CDR3 has 13 amino acids. The germline CDR1 and CDR2 sequences are SGHRS and YFSETQ. Trimming cost V 5 bases and J 1 base, with 9 bases left between them. CDR3: CASSPQGNTEAFF. The CDR3 region has the DNA TGCGCCAGCAGTCCACAGGGGAACACTGAAGCTTTCTTT.

The V gene is TRBV28, the J gene TRBJ2-5; D not resolved. Trimming removed 2 bases from V and 1 base from J, with 14 bases in between. The CDR3 has 16 amino acids. The germline gives CDR1 MDHEN, CDR2 SYDVKM. CDR3 DNA sequence: TGTGCCAGCAGTTTAGGAGTCGGTGAAACCCAAGAGACCCAGTACTTC. Its translation: CASSLGVGETQETQYF.

The chain combines TRBV18 with TRBJ2-1; possible D gene TRBD2, 6 bases. V lost 2 bases and J lost 3, with 14 bases in between. Germline loops: CDR1 KGHSH, CDR2 LQKENI. The CDR3 spans 16 residues. In nucleotides, the CDR3 is TGTGCCAGCTCACCATTTACCGGGAGCAACTACAATGAGCAGTTCTTC. Translation: CASSPFTGSNYNEQFF.

This chain links TRBV19 with TRBJ2-7; tentatively, D is TRBD2 (7 bases). Trimming pared 5 bases from V and 5 bases from J, leaving 13 bases between. This CDR3 has 13 amino acids. Germline V gives CDR1 LNHDA, CDR2 SQIVND (reference sequence). In DNA form, the CDR3 reads TGTGCCAGTAGTGCCGAGGGGGGGCACGAGCAGTACTTC. This codes for CASSAEGGHEQYF.

The V gene is TRBV6-5, the J gene TRBJ1-2; D is possibly TRBD1 (5 bases). The V end was cut by 2 bases, the J end by 4 bases, with 17 bases between. The CDR3 has 16 residues. Germline V gene lookup returns CDR1 MNHEY and CDR2 SVGAGI. CDR3 protein: CASSYRSPGGSYGYTF. Here the CDR3 DNA reads TGTGCCAGCAGTTACAGGTCCCCCGGGGGATCCTATGGCTACACCTTC.

The chain has TRBV6-5 and TRBJ1-6, with D unresolved. The CDR3 is 16 amino acids. The ends were cut back, 0 bases at V and 9 bases at J, with 15 bases in the middle. Germline CDR1 MNHEY, CDR2 SVGAGI. CDR3 in amino acids: CASSYSAPVGGSPLHF. The CDR3, as DNA: TGTGCCAGCAGTTACTCTGCTCCCGTAGGCGGTTCACCCCTCCACTTT.

This sequence joins TRBV24-1 and TRBJ2-3; TRBD2 is a possible D gene (5 bases). Germline lookup yields CDR1 KGHDR and CDR2 SFDVKD. The CDR3 runs 14 residues. With 9 bases removed from V and 4 bases from J, the gap between germline ends came to 16 bases. CDR3 in DNA: TGTGCCACCTCGCGGGTGGGTGGGTCAGATACGCAGTATTTT. It specifies CATSRVGGSDTQYF.

The CDR3: CATSRDGVASTDTQYF. The CDR3 DNA is TGTGCCACCAGCAGAGATGGAGTAGCCTCCACAGATACGCAGTATTTT. The J gene is TRBJ2-3, the V gene TRBV15; D gene unclear. This CDR3 has 16 residues. Germline CDR1 and CDR2: LNHNV and YYDKDF (reference sequence). The germline V and J ends were trimmed by 0 bases and 2 bases, with 12 bases remaining between them. Using reference TRBV15 and TRBJ2-3 for the parts outside the CDR3, the full variable domain is DAMVIQNPRYQVTQFGKPVTLSCSQTLNHNVMYWYQQKSSQAPKLLFHYYDKDFNNEADTPDNFQSRRPNTSFCFLDIRSPGLGDTAMYLCATSRDGVASTDTQYFGPGTRLTVL.

This clone occurred once. The chain uses TRBV27 and TRBJ2-7; 14 positions match TRBD2. The germline gives CDR1 MNHEY, CDR2 SMNVEV (reference sequence). With V trimmed by 8 bases and J by 0 bases, 12 bases remained unmatched. This CDR3 contains 18 residues. The chain's CDR3 is CASSTGGLAGGASYEQYF. The DNA of the CDR3 is TGTGCCAGCTCGACCGGAGGACTAGCGGGAGGAGCCTCCTACGAGCAGTACTTC.

The CDR3 DNA reads TGTGCCAGCAGGGTCGGGACAGTTTATGGCTACACCTTC. It is translated as CASRVGTVYGYTF. V gene TRBV2 combines with J gene TRBJ1-2; TRBD1 aligns across 7 bases. CDR3 length: 13 amino acids. V trimming: 6 bases; J trimming: 5 bases; junction bases outside the gene matches: 6. Germline assignment: CDR1 SNHLY and CDR2 FYNNEI.

The J gene is TRBJ2-7, the V gene TRBV6-5; 8 bases align to TRBD1. The germline CDR1 and CDR2 sequences are MNHEY and SVGAGI. The CDR3 spans 13 residues. Germline trimming cut 6 bases from V and 7 bases from J; bases unmatched to any gene: 8. The CDR3 is CASRQGVTVEQYF. Written as DNA, the CDR3 is TGTGCCAGCAGACAGGGGGTCACTGTGGAGCAGTACTTC.

This chain connects TRBV11-2 to TRBJ2-1, with 9 bases lining up with TRBD2. The V and J ends lost 1 base and 16 bases, in that order; junction bases with no gene match: 5. The V gene's germline CDR1 is SGHAT and CDR2 FQNNGV. The CDR3 spans 12 residues. Here the CDR3 DNA reads TGTGCCAGCAGCTTAGTAGCGGGAGAGGGTTTCTTC. It yields the protein CASSLVAGEGFF.

J is TRBJ1-6 and V is TRBV18, with D perhaps matching TRBD1 (5 bases). This CDR3 comprises 18 residues. The germline CDR1 and CDR2 sequences are KGHSH and LQKENI. The ends were cut back, 2 bases at V and 2 bases at J, with 16 bases in the middle. CDR3: CASSPRRVQGTYNSPLHF. The CDR3 bases are TGTGCCAGCTCACCAAGAAGAGTCCAGGGAACCTATAATTCACCCCTCCACTTT.

The V gene is TRBV5-1, the J gene TRBJ2-7, with 11 bases fitting TRBD2. The CDR3 has 14 residues. Unmatched junction bases numbered 4, after V lost 4 bases and J lost 4 bases. Germline V gives CDR1 SGHRS, CDR2 YFSETQ. In DNA form, the CDR3 reads TGCGCCAGCAGCACCGGGACTAGCGGTTACGAGCAGTACTTC. This gives the protein CASSTGTSGYEQYF.

The chain links TRBV7-3 to TRBJ2-3; D may be TRBD1 (6 bases). Trimming left V 3 bases short and J 3 bases short, with 10 bases between. The CDR3 is 14 residues long. CDR1 and CDR2 from the germline V gene are SGHTA and FQGTGA. For the CDR3, the DNA is TGTGCCAGCAGCTTCAGGGGTAGTACAGATACGCAGTATTTT. Translating gives CASSFRGSTDTQYF. The whole variable domain, filled in from reference TRBV7-3 and TRBJ2-3, reads GAGVSQTPSNKVTEKGKYVELRCDPISGHTALYWYRQSLGQGPEFLIYFQGTGAADDSGLPNDRFFAVRPEGSVSTLKIQRTERGDSAVYLCASSFRGSTDTQYFGPGTRLTVL.

V gene TRBV28 combines with J gene TRBJ2-6; no clear D. CDR1 and CDR2 (germline): MDHEN, SYDVKM. V lost 2 bases, J lost 4 bases, and 9 bases lay in between. This CDR3 is 15 amino acids long. CDR3 nucleotide sequence: TGTGCCAGCAGTTTAGTCGGGTTCGGGGCCAACGTCCTGACTTTC. It yields the protein CASSLVGFGANVLTF.